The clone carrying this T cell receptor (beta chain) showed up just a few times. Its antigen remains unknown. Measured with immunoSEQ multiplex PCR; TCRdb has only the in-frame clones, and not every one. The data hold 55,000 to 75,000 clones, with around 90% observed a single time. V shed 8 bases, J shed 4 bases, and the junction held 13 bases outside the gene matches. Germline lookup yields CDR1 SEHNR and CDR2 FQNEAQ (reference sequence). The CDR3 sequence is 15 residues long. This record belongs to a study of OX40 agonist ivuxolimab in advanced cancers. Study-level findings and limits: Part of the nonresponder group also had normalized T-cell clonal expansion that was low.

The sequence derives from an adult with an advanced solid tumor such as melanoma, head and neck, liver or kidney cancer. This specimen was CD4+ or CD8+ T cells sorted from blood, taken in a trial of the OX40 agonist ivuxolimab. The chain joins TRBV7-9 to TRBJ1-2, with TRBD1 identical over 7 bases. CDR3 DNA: TGTGCCAGCGGCGATCGGGGGACAGCTCTCTATGGCTACACCTTC. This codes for CASGDRGTALYGYTF. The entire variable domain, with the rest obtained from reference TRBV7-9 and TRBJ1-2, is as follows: DTGVSQNPRHKITKRGQNVTFRCDPISEHNRLYWYRQTLGQGPEFLTYFQNEAQLEKSRLLSDRFSAERPKGSFSTLEIQRTEQGDSAMYLCASGDRGTALYGYTFGSGTRLTVV.